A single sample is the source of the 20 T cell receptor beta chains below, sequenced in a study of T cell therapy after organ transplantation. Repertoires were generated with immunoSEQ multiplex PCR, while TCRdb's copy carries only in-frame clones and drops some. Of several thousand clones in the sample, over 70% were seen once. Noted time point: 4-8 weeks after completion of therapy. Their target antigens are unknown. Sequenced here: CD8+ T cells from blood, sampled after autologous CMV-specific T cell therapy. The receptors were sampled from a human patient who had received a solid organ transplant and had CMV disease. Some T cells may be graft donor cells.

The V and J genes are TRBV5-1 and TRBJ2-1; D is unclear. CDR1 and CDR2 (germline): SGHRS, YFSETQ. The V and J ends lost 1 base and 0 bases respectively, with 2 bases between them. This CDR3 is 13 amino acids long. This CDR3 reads CASSLSSYNEQFF. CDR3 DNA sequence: TGCGCCAGCAGCTTGAGCTCCTACAATGAGCAGTTCTTC.

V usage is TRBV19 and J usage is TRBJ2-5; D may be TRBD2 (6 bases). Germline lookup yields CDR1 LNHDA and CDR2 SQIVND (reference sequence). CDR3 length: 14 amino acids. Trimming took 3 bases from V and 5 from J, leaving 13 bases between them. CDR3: CASSIEGRGETQYF. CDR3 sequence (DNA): TGTGCCAGTAGTATCGAAGGTCGGGGGGAGACCCAGTACTTC.

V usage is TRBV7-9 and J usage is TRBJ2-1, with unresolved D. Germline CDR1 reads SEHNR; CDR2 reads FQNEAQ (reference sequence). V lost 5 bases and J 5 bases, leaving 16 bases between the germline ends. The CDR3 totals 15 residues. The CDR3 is CASSPILPANNEQFF. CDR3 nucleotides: TGTGCCAGCAGCCCCATCCTTCCTGCAAACAATGAGCAGTTCTTC.

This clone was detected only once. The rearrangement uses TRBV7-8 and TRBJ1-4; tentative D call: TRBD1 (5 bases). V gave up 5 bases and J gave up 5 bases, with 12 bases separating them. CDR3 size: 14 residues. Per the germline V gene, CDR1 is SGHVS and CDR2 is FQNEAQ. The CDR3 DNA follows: TGTGCCAGCAGCCCTAGGGCAGGGAATGAAAAACTGTTTTTT. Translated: CASSPRAGNEKLFF.

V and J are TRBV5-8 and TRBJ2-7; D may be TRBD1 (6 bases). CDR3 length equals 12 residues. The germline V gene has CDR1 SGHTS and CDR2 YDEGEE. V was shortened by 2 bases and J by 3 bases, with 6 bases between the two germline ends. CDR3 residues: CASSLGGYEQYF. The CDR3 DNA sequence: TGTGCCAGCAGCTTAGGGGGCTACGAGCAGTACTTC.

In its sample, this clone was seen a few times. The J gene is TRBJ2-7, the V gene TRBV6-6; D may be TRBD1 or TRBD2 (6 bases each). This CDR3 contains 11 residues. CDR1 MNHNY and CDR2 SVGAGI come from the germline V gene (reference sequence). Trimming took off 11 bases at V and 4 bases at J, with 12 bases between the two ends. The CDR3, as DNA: TGTGCCGGAGGGACACTATACGAGCAGTACTTC. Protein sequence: CAGGTLYEQYF.

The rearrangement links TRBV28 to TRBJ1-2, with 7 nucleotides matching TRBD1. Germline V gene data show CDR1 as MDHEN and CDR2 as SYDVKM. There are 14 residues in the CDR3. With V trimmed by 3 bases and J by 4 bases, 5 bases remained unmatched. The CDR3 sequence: CASSFDRVGYGYTF. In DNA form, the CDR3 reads TGTGCCAGCAGTTTTGACAGGGTAGGCTATGGCTACACCTTC.

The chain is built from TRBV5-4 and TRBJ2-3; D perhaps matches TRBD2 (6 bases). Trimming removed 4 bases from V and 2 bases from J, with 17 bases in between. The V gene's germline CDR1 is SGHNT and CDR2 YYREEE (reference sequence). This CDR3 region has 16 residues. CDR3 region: CASSPGLVADTDTQYF. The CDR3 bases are TGTGCCAGCAGCCCCGGTCTGGTAGCGGACACAGATACGCAGTATTTT. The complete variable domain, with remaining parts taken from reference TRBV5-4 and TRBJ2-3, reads ETGVTQSPTHLIKTRGQQVTLRCSSQSGHNTVSWYQQALGQGPQFIFQYYREEENGRGNFPPRFSGLQFPNYSSELNVNALELDDSALYLCASSPGLVADTDTQYFGPGTRLTVL.

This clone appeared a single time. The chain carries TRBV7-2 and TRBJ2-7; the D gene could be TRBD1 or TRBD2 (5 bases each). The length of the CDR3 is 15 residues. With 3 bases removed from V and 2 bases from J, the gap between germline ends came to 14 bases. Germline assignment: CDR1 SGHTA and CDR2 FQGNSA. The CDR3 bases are TGTGCCAGCAGCTTCCGGGACGGATCTACCTACGAGCAGTACTTC. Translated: CASSFRDGSTYEQYF.

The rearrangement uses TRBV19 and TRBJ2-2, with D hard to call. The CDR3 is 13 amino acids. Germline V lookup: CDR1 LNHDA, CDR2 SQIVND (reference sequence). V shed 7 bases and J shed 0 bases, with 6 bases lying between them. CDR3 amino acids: CASTATNTGELFF. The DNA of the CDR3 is TGTGCCAGTACGGCTACGAACACCGGGGAGCTGTTTTTT.

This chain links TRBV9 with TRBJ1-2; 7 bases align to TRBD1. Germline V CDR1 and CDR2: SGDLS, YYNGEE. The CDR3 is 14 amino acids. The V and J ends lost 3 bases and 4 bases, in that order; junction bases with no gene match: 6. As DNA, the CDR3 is TGTGCCAGCAGCGCCCAGACAGGGATCTATGGCTACACCTTC. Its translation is CASSAQTGIYGYTF.

The CDR3 spells CASSLWGRGTPYGYTF. The CDR3 nucleotides are TGTGCCAGCAGTTTATGGGGCCGGGGGACCCCCTATGGCTACACCTTC. This chain uses TRBV27 with TRBJ1-2, with D tentatively TRBD1 (5 bases). V was pared by 1 base and J by 4 bases, with 16 bases between. The CDR3 runs to 16 residues. Germline V gene data show CDR1 as MNHEY and CDR2 as SMNVEV (reference sequence).

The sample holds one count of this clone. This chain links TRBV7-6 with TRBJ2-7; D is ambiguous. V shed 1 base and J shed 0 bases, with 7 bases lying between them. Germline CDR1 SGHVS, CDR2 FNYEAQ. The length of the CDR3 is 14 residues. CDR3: CASSLEVGSYEQYF. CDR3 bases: TGTGCCAGCAGCTTAGAGGTCGGCTCCTACGAGCAGTACTTC.

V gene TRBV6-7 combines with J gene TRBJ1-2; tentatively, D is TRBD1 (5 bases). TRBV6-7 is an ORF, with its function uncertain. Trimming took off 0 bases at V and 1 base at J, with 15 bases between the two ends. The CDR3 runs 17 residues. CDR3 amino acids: CASSYSLGGRCNYGYTF. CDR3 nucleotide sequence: TGTGCCAGCAGTTACTCGCTGGGGGGGAGATGTAACTATGGCTACACCTTC.

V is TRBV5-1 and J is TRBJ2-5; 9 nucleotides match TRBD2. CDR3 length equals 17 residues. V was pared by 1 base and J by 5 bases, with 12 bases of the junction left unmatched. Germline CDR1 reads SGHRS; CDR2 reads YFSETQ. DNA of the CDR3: TGCGCCAGCAGCTTGCCGGCGGGGGGGCTGTTTGAGGAGACCCAGTACTTC. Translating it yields CASSLPAGGLFEETQYF.

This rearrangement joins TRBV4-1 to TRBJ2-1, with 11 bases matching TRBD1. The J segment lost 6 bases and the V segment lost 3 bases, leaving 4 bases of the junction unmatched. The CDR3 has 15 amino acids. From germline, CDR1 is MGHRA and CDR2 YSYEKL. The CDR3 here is CASSHGQGAFNEQFF. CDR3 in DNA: TGCGCCAGCAGCCACGGACAGGGGGCGTTCAATGAGCAGTTCTTC.

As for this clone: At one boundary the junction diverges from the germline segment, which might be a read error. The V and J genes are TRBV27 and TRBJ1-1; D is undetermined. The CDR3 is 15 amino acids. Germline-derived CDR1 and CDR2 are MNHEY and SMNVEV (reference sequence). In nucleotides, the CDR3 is TGTGCCAACAGTATAAACGGGGAGTTGAACACTGAAGCTTTCTTT. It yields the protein CANSINGELNTEAFF.

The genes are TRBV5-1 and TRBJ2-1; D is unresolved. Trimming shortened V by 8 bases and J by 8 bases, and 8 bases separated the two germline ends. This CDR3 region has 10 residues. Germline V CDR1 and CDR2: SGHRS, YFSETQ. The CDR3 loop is CARQSDEQFF. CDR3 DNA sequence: TGCGCCAGGCAGAGTGATGAGCAGTTCTTC.

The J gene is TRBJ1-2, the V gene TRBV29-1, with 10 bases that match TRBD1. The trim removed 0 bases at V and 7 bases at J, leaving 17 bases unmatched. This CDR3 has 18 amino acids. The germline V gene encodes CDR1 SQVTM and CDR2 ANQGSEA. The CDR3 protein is CSVEDLETGGRGDFGYTF. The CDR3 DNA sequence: TGCAGCGTTGAAGATCTGGAGACAGGGGGCCGGGGGGATTTTGGCTACACCTTC.

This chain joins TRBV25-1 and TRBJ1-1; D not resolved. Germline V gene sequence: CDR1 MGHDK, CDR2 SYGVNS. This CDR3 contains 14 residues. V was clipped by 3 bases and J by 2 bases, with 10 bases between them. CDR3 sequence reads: CASSEDTFNTEAFF. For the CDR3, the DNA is TGTGCCAGCAGTGAGGATACTTTCAACACTGAAGCTTTCTTT.